Following are 26 T cell receptor beta chains from one sample sequenced in a study of sequential checkpoint blockade in melanoma. Treatment: randomized to nivolumab then ipilimumab (arm A) or the reverse (arm B). Profiled with immunoSEQ multiplex PCR; TCRdb holds only in-frame clones, not every one. The sample lists under 25,000 clones; 75% to 85% were seen once. The source was CD8+ T cells sorted from blood (inferred from file names), collected from a patient given nivolumab and ipilimumab in sequence. These receptors were obtained from a human donor with melanoma.

The CDR3 region is CASRFGQGDAYEQYF. CDR3 coding DNA: TGTGCCAGCCGGTTTGGACAGGGGGACGCCTACGAGCAGTACTTC. The chain combines TRBV27 with TRBJ2-5; TRBD1 matches at 10 bases. The J call is uncertain, as TRBJ2-7 better fits the DNA end. Germline CDR1 reads MNHEY; CDR2 reads SMNVEV (reference sequence). This CDR3 contains 15 residues.

The chain carries TRBV27 and TRBJ2-7, with D tentatively TRBD2 (5 bases). Germline values: CDR1 MNHEY, CDR2 SMNVEV (reference sequence). Trimming cost V 10 bases and J 3 bases, with 16 bases left between them. This CDR3 is 13 amino acids long. In nucleotides, the CDR3 is TGTGCCACCTCGATCGGGGTAGACTACGAGCAGTACTTC. It encodes CATSIGVDYEQYF.

This sequence joins TRBV9 and TRBJ1-1; 11 bases match TRBD1. CDR1 SGDLS and CDR2 YYNGEE come from the germline V gene. The junction had 8 bases not matched to a gene; V was cut back by 3 bases and J by 4 bases. This CDR3 comprises 16 residues. The CDR3, as DNA: TGTGCCAGCAGCGGCCGGGACAGGGGGTTTGGCACTGAAGCTTTCTTT. Its protein is CASSGRDRGFGTEAFF.

The chain couples TRBV5-1 to TRBJ2-7; 8 bases map to TRBD1. CDR3 length: 15 residues. J lost 0 bases, V lost 3 bases, and 5 bases had no gene match. Germline values: CDR1 SGHRS, CDR2 YFSETQ. CDR3 bases: TGCGCCAGCAGCTCCGGACAGGGAAGCTCCTACGAGCAGTACTTC. Its protein product is CASSSGQGSSYEQYF.

The gene calls are TRBV6-1 and TRBJ2-1; 8 nucleotides line up with TRBD2. The CDR3 has 18 amino acids. Germline assignment: CDR1 MNHNS and CDR2 SASEGT. The J segment lost 0 bases and the V segment lost 1 base, leaving 8 bases of the junction unmatched. CDR3 bases: TGTGCCAGCAGTGAAGGTAGCGGGACGGAGAGCTCCTACAATGAGCAGTTCTTC. This translates into CASSEGSGTESSYNEQFF.

In this sample, this clone turned up once. The CDR3 nucleotides are TGTGCCAGCAGCCGGGACAGGGGAAGCAATCAGCCCCAGCATTTT. Its protein is CASSRDRGSNQPQHF. V gene TRBV7-9 combines with J gene TRBJ1-5; 10 nucleotides line up with TRBD1. V gave up 5 bases and J gave up 1 base; unmatched junction bases: 2. Per germline, CDR1 SEHNR and CDR2 FQNEAQ (reference sequence). This CDR3 is built from 15 residues.

This clone was seen once. Other nucleotide sequences from this sample produce the same CDR3. This chain joins TRBV28 and TRBJ2-7; TRBD2 matches 9 bases. The CDR3 has 14 amino acids. In germline, CDR1 is MDHEN, CDR2 SYDVKM. With V trimmed by 3 bases and J by 0 bases, 0 bases remained unmatched. The CDR3 region is CASSFSGSSYEQYF. The CDR3 nucleotides read TGTGCCAGCAGTTTTAGCGGGAGCTCCTACGAGCAGTACTTC.

The chain uses TRBV6-6 and TRBJ2-7; 7 nucleotides match TRBD1. CDR1 and CDR2 from the germline V gene are MNHNY and SVGAGI (reference sequence). The trim removed 0 bases at V and 0 bases at J, leaving 5 bases unmatched. The CDR3 loop spans 16 amino acids. The CDR3 sequence is CASSYSPGTVSYEQYF. CDR3 in DNA: TGTGCCAGCAGTTACTCCCCGGGGACAGTCTCCTACGAGCAGTACTTC.

The CDR3 spells CSVEFASSAHYEQYF. The CDR3 coding sequence is TGCAGCGTTGAATTTGCGTCTAGCGCTCACTACGAGCAGTACTTC. The rearrangement links TRBV29-1 to TRBJ2-7; the D gene is possibly TRBD2 (6 bases). From germline, CDR1 is SQVTM and CDR2 ANQGSEA. This CDR3 comprises 15 residues. V was trimmed by 2 bases and J by 3 bases, leaving 17 bases between them.

This clone was seen once. The chain has TRBV11-2 and TRBJ2-7; TRBD2 aligns across 12 bases. Germline assignment: CDR1 SGHAT and CDR2 FQNNGV. The CDR3 is made up of 15 amino acids. After removal of 5 bases from V and 5 bases from J, the junction contained 7 bases not matched to a gene. CDR3 sequence: CASSPLAGGAHEQYF. CDR3 nucleotides: TGTGCCAGCAGCCCTCTAGCGGGGGGGGCCCACGAGCAGTACTTC.

This chain links TRBV19 with TRBJ1-1; D is unclear. Germline V gene sequence: CDR1 LNHDA, CDR2 SQIVND (reference sequence). The length of the CDR3 is 15 residues. V dropped 4 bases and J dropped 7 bases, with 19 bases sitting between them. The CDR3 protein is CASSTAPEGVGEAFF. The DNA of the CDR3 is TGTGCCAGTAGTACCGCGCCTGAGGGTGTCGGTGAAGCTTTCTTT.

The V call is TRBV28, the J call TRBJ1-5, with 9 bases that match TRBD1. The germline V gene has CDR1 MDHEN and CDR2 SYDVKM. The V gene end was trimmed by 2 bases and the J gene end by 10 bases; junction bases not matched to a gene: 6. This CDR3 comprises 14 residues. CDR3 sequence: CASSLRDRVKPQHF. As DNA, the CDR3 is TGTGCCAGCAGTTTACGGGACAGGGTTAAACCCCAGCATTTT. The full variable domain, completed using reference TRBV28 and TRBJ1-5, is DVKVTQSSRYLVKRTGEKVFLECVQDMDHENMFWYRQDPGLGLRLIYFSYDVKMKEKGDIPEGYSVSREKKERFSLILESASTNQTSMYLCASSLRDRVKPQHFGDGTRLSIL.

The gene calls are TRBV27 and TRBJ1-2; TRBD1 agrees at 7 bases. Germline assignment: CDR1 MNHEY and CDR2 SMNVEV (reference sequence). The CDR3 runs 15 residues. Trimming removed 2 bases from V and 1 base from J; junction bases left unmatched: 4. The CDR3 sequence is CASSLDQGGNYGYTF. For the CDR3, the DNA is TGTGCCAGCAGTTTAGACCAGGGGGGTAACTATGGCTACACCTTC.

This chain uses TRBV7-6 with TRBJ2-7; tentatively, D is TRBD1 (5 bases). Trimming stripped 1 base from V and 2 bases from J, with 12 bases between. Germline V gene data show CDR1 as SGHVS and CDR2 as FNYEAQ. The CDR3 is made up of 15 amino acids. The CDR3 spells CASSLGQGVPYEQYF. The CDR3 DNA sequence: TGTGCCAGCAGCTTAGGCCAGGGTGTCCCCTACGAGCAGTACTTC.

This clone appeared a few times. J is TRBJ2-7 and V is TRBV28, with TRBD1 matching over 11 bases. This CDR3 has 14 amino acids. V lost 7 bases and J lost 4; bases outside the gene matches: 6. The V gene's germline CDR1 is MDHEN and CDR2 SYDVKM. In DNA form, the CDR3 reads TGTGCCAGCACCGGACAGGGGGCGCGGTACGAGCAGTACTTC. As protein: CASTGQGARYEQYF.

This chain links TRBV29-1 with TRBJ1-1; 7 bases map to TRBD1. CDR1 and CDR2 (germline): SQVTM, ANQGSEA. V was clipped by 7 bases and J by 4 bases; unmatched bases: 18. The CDR3 is 16 residues long. CDR3 nucleotides: TGCAGCGGGGTGGGCCTTCAGGGGGGAATTGGCACTGAAGCTTTCTTT. It encodes CSGVGLQGGIGTEAFF.

The chain couples TRBV7-9 to TRBJ2-7; D gene uncertain. Germline CDR1 reads SEHNR; CDR2 reads FQNEAQ (reference sequence). CDR3 length: 14 amino acids. Between the trimmed V and J ends, which lost 5 bases and 1 base, there was a span of 12 bases. Here the CDR3 reads CASSDPRTSYEQYF. DNA of the CDR3: TGTGCCAGCAGCGATCCCCGCACATCCTACGAGCAGTACTTC.

This chain uses TRBV19 with TRBJ1-5; D not certain. The V end was cut by 3 bases, the J end by 3 bases, with 9 bases between. CDR1 and CDR2 from the germline V gene are LNHDA and SQIVND (reference sequence). This CDR3 has 14 amino acids. The chain's CDR3 is CASSIAGHNQPQHF. CDR3 DNA sequence: TGTGCCAGTAGTATCGCAGGCCACAATCAGCCCCAGCATTTT.

This clone appeared once. The chain joins TRBV10-3 to TRBJ2-7, with 8 bases lining up with TRBD2. This CDR3 comprises 14 residues. Trimming cost V 2 bases and J 5 bases; bases outside gene matches: 5. CDR1 is ENHRY, CDR2 SYGVKD, per germline. The CDR3, as DNA: TGTGCCATCAGTGAGGATAGCGGGACTGACGAGCAGTACTTC. Its translation: CAISEDSGTDEQYF.

V usage is TRBV19 and J usage is TRBJ2-7, with a weak D call TRBD1 (6 bases). Per germline, CDR1 LNHDA and CDR2 SQIVND (reference sequence). The CDR3 runs to 11 residues. V was shortened by 7 bases and J by 7 bases, with 11 bases between the two germline ends. CDR3: CASIQGGEQYF. CDR3 coding DNA: TGTGCCAGTATACAGGGCGGGGAGCAGTACTTC.

This clone was seen only a few times. This sequence joins TRBV7-9 and TRBJ2-7, with D maybe TRBD1 (6 bases). V was shortened by 8 bases and J by 4 bases, with 15 bases between the two germline ends. CDR1 is SEHNR, CDR2 FQNEAQ, per germline (reference sequence). CDR3 size: 13 residues. The CDR3 protein is CASGSGTSYEQYF. In DNA form, the CDR3 reads TGTGCCAGCGGATCCGGGACATCGTACGAGCAGTACTTC.

The chain carries TRBV19 and TRBJ1-2; TRBD1 matches 8 bases. The junction had 11 bases not matched to a gene; V was cut back by 10 bases and J by 7 bases. Looked up from germline, CDR1 is LNHDA and CDR2 is SQIVND (reference sequence). CDR3 size: 13 residues. The CDR3 coding sequence is TGTGCCACCAGAACAGGGGGGCAAAGTGGCTACACCTTC. Translated, it gives CATRTGGQSGYTF.

V gene TRBV6-5 combines with J gene TRBJ1-1, with D tentatively TRBD1 (6 bases). This CDR3 contains 15 residues. Germline CDR1 and CDR2: MNHEY and SVGAGI. Trimming removed 4 bases from V and 4 bases from J, with 16 bases in between. CDR3 amino acids: CASSFWVGGLTEAFF. The CDR3 region has the DNA TGTGCCAGCAGTTTTTGGGTCGGGGGGCTCACTGAAGCTTTCTTT.

The chain has TRBV7-9 and TRBJ2-1; D may be TRBD2 (5 bases). The V and J ends lost 3 bases and 0 bases respectively, with 9 bases between them. Germline V gene sequence: CDR1 SEHNR, CDR2 FQNEAQ (reference sequence). This CDR3 is built from 15 residues. Here the CDR3 DNA reads TGTGCCAGCAGCTTTGCGGGTAGCTCCTACAATGAGCAGTTCTTC. Its translation is CASSFAGSSYNEQFF. The variable domain in full, with the rest retrieved from reference TRBV7-9 and TRBJ2-1, is DTGVSQNPRHKITKRGQNVTFRCDPISEHNRLYWYRQTLGQGPEFLTYFQNEAQLEKSRLLSDRFSAERPKGSFSTLEIQRTEQGDSAMYLCASSFAGSSYNEQFFGPGTRLTVL.

This clone occurred once. The rearrangement joins TRBV5-1 to TRBJ1-2; weak D call: TRBD1 (6 bases). There are 14 residues in the CDR3. Germline CDR1 and CDR2: SGHRS and YFSETQ. Trimming pared 7 bases from V and 4 bases from J, leaving 17 bases between. The CDR3 loop is CASSEQGPTYGYTF. The CDR3 DNA reads TGCGCCAGCTCCGAACAGGGACCCACCTATGGCTACACCTTC.

The chain couples TRBV5-1 to TRBJ2-7; 7 bases map to TRBD1. CDR1 is SGHRS, CDR2 YFSETQ, per germline. CDR3 length equals 14 residues. The junction had 4 bases not matched to a gene; V was cut back by 3 bases and J by 1 base. The CDR3 DNA reads as TGCGCCAGCAGCTCTCCGGGACAGTCCTACGAGCAGTACTTC. The encoded protein is CASSSPGQSYEQYF.